Sequencing of this T cell receptor (beta chain) was carried out in a study of T-cell memory formation after mild COVID-19. Study background: TCR clusters were mostly donor specific. Study-wide results and caveats: The study found balanced CD4/CD8 in clones contracting day 15 to 85 and a CD4+ lean in later expanders.

TCRalpha and TCRbeta libraries used 5'RACE with constant-segment primers and UMIs. MiXCR was run by TCRdb on the 5' RACE reads, yielding one entry per CDR3 protein. The sample has about 45,000 distinct CDR3 sequences, about 7.3% seen once. On this clonotype itself: What it recognizes is unknown.

Trimming took 7 bases from V and 2 from J, leaving 11 bases between them. Germline CDR1 SQVTM, CDR2 ANQGSEA. The CDR3 sequence is 12 residues long. The origin of this receptor is a man younger than 35 who had mild COVID-19 (a few samples of this study predate the infection). Cell type and time point are not known. The chain combines TRBV29-1 with TRBJ1-1, with TRBD1 as a possible D gene (5 bases). Sequencing was done on a sample of PBMCs or a T cell subset sorted from them (not recorded which). The CDR3 loop reads CSALTANTEAFF. The CDR3 nucleotides read TGCAGCGCGTTGACAGCCAACACTGAAGCTTTCTTT.